Each of the 30 T cell receptor beta chains below was sequenced from the same sample in a study of T cells in Graves' hyperthyroidism and ophthalmopathy. Template material for amplifying TCR beta CDR3 regions consisted of RNA transcripts. TCR CDR3 regions were first amplified by RT-PCR with HTBI primers. One entry per CDR3 protein results from TCRdb running MiXCR on the multiplex PCR reads. Counted here are under 300,000 distinct CDR3 sequences, about 25% occurring once; the ten biggest clones make up 20% to 30%. Sequenced input: blood. These receptors originate from a middle-aged man with Graves' hyperthyroidism that later progressed to Graves' ophthalmopathy.

This clonotype occurred many times. The rearrangement links TRBV7-8 to TRBJ1-1; D unresolved. Germline CDR1 reads SGHVS; CDR2 reads FQNEAQ. This CDR3 has 13 residues. V lost 9 bases, J lost 0 bases, and 11 bases lay in between. The CDR3 DNA reads as TGTGCCAGTCTGACGTCCCTGAACACTGAAGCTTTCTTT. Amino acid sequence: CASLTSLNTEAFF.

The rearrangement uses TRBV28 and TRBJ2-7; 7 nucleotides match TRBD2. The CDR3 length is 14 residues. V was clipped by 6 bases and J by 3 bases; unmatched bases: 8. The germline V gene encodes CDR1 MDHEN and CDR2 SYDVKM. This CDR3 is CASSLAERIYEQYF. In DNA form, the CDR3 reads TGTGCCAGCAGCCTAGCGGAGAGGATCTACGAGCAGTACTTC.

This chain joins TRBV6-1 and TRBJ2-7, with D possibly being TRBD1 (5 bases). The CDR3 totals 16 residues. The germline V gene has CDR1 MNHNS and CDR2 SASEGT. V lost 2 bases and J lost 0, with 14 bases in between. The CDR3 DNA is TGTGCCAGCAGTGAATTAGGACATATGAGCTCCTACGAGCAGTACTTC. It codes for CASSELGHMSSYEQYF.

This clonotype was seen repeatedly, ten times or more. The rearrangement uses TRBV5-1 and TRBJ1-2, with TRBD1 identical over 7 bases. The V segment lost 4 bases and the J segment 4 bases; nucleotides outside the gene matches: 7. This CDR3 comprises 14 residues. Germline CDR1 and CDR2: SGHRS and YFSETQ. CDR3 in amino acids: CASSPGTAVYGYTF. The DNA for the CDR3 is TGCGCCAGCAGCCCTGGGACAGCAGTCTATGGCTACACCTTC.

This clonotype showed up many times. The chain uses TRBV12-3 or TRBV12-4 and TRBJ2-5; D is undetermined. V dropped 4 bases and J dropped 5 bases, with 14 bases sitting between them. This CDR3 is built from 14 residues. The CDR3 loop is CASSYDLTRETQYF. The CDR3 DNA sequence: TGTGCCAGCAGTTACGATCTAACCAGGGAGACCCAGTACTTC.

This clonotype was seen many times. V gene TRBV20-1 combines with J gene TRBJ2-3, with 12 positions matching TRBD2. CDR1 DFQATT and CDR2 SNEGSKA come from the germline V gene (reference sequence). The CDR3 consists of 16 residues. V shed 3 bases and J 4 bases; nucleotides not matched to a gene: 8. CDR3 nucleotide sequence: TGCAGTGCTAGTTCCTGGACTAGCGGGACTGCAGATACGCAGTATTTT. Amino acid sequence: CSASSWTSGTADTQYF.

This clonotype appeared many times. The chain links TRBV9 to TRBJ2-2, with D perhaps given as TRBD1 or TRBD2 (8 bases each). Germline V gene lookup returns CDR1 SGDLS and CDR2 YYNGEE. This CDR3 spans 16 amino acids. V lost 4 bases to trimming and J lost 3 bases, with 16 bases between them. CDR3 sequence reads: CASSPRGDRYTGELFF. DNA of the CDR3: TGTGCCAGCAGCCCGCGGGGGGACAGGTACACCGGGGAGCTGTTTTTT.

The chain recombines TRBV6-5 with TRBJ1-2; tentatively, D is TRBD1 (5 bases). This CDR3 comprises 15 residues. V shed 0 bases and J shed 1 base, with 9 bases lying between them. The germline gives CDR1 MNHEY, CDR2 SVGAGI. CDR3 bases: TGTGCCAGCAGTTACTCGACAGTGAATAACTATGGCTACACCTTC. Residues: CASSYSTVNNYGYTF.

This clonotype was observed at least ten times. V gene TRBV30 combines with J gene TRBJ1-1; D not certain. The germline V gene has CDR1 GTSNPN and CDR2 SVGIG (reference sequence). The CDR3 runs to 15 residues. Trimming pared 4 bases from V and 1 base from J, leaving 16 bases between. The CDR3 loop reads CAWIRTSLGNTEAFF. In DNA, the CDR3 is TGTGCCTGGATTCGGACCAGCCTCGGGAACACTGAAGCTTTCTTT.

About this clonotype itself: At one boundary the junction diverges from the germline segment, which might be a read error. CDR3: CASSLSQNSEAFF. CDR3 DNA: TGCGCCAGCAGCTTGTCTCAAAACAGCGAAGCCTTCTTT. This rearrangement joins TRBV5-1 to TRBJ1-1; D not resolved. The germline gives CDR1 SGHRS, CDR2 YFSETQ. There are 13 residues in the CDR3.

This clonotype has at least ten counts. This rearrangement joins TRBV11-3 to TRBJ2-5; tentatively, D is TRBD1 or TRBD2 (5 bases each). V shed 4 bases and J shed 2 bases, with 14 bases lying between them. Per germline, CDR1 SGHNT and CDR2 YENEEA. The CDR3 sequence is 15 residues long. Here the CDR3 DNA reads TGTGCCAGCAGCTGGGGGACGCAAGATCAAGAGACCCAGTACTTC. Translated, it gives CASSWGTQDQETQYF.

V usage is TRBV29-1 and J usage is TRBJ1-1; perhaps TRBD1 as D (5 bases). Germline CDR1 reads SQVTM; CDR2 reads ANQGSEA. There are 15 residues in the CDR3. The V end lost 0 bases, the J end lost 3 bases, and 14 bases lay between the germline ends. CDR3 DNA: TGCAGCGTTGAAGATACGGGGCGGGGGGACACTGAAGCTTTCTTT. This encodes CSVEDTGRGDTEAFF.

V is TRBV3-1 and J is TRBJ1-3; D gene unclear. The CDR3 runs 15 residues. Trimming pared 4 bases from V and 0 bases from J, leaving 10 bases between. Germline lookup yields CDR1 LGHDT and CDR2 YNNKEL (reference sequence). In nucleotides, the CDR3 is TGTGCCAGCAGCCGAGGACGGACCTCTGGAAACACCATATATTTT. Translation: CASSRGRTSGNTIYF. The whole variable domain, filled in from reference TRBV3-1 and TRBJ1-3, reads DTAVSQTPKYLVTQMGNDKSIKCEQNLGHDTMYWYKQDSKKFLKIMFSYNNKELIINETVPNRFSPKSPDKAHLNLHINSLELGDSAVYFCASSRGRTSGNTIYFGEGSWLTVV.

This clonotype was counted many times. V gene TRBV6-5 combines with J gene TRBJ2-5; D perhaps matches TRBD2 (5 bases). This CDR3 spans 14 amino acids. The ends were cut back, 6 bases at V and 5 bases at J, with 16 bases in the middle. Germline loops: CDR1 MNHEY, CDR2 SVGAGI. CDR3 DNA sequence: TGTGCCAGCAGCCACCGGGGTAGCCCCGAGACCCAGTACTTC. Translated, it gives CASSHRGSPETQYF.

This clonotype showed up many times. This CDR3 is CASLQGGEDEQYF. The CDR3 bases are TGTGCCAGCCTACAGGGGGGAGAGGACGAGCAGTACTTC. The V and J genes are TRBV28 and TRBJ2-7; 8 nucleotides match TRBD1. The CDR3 runs 13 residues. The V segment lost 8 bases and the J segment 5 bases; nucleotides outside the gene matches: 8. CDR1 MDHEN and CDR2 SYDVKM come from the germline V gene.

The sample holds many counts of this clonotype. This sequence joins TRBV6-5 and TRBJ1-5, with D maybe TRBD1 (5 bases). Per the germline V gene, CDR1 is MNHEY and CDR2 is SVGAGI. V shed 4 bases and J shed 2 bases, with 9 bases lying between them. CDR3 size: 14 residues. As DNA, the CDR3 is TGTGCCAGCAGTTCGGGCAGGGGCAATCAGCCCCAGCATTTT. Translating it yields CASSSGRGNQPQHF.

This clonotype has ten or more counts. This chain joins TRBV7-3 and TRBJ2-7; D call uncertain. The CDR3 extends over 15 amino acids. V was pared by 1 base and J by 2 bases, with 12 bases between. The germline gives CDR1 SGHTA, CDR2 FQGTGA. CDR3 protein: CASSLNSLGAYEQYF. For the CDR3, the DNA is TGTGCCAGCAGCTTAAACTCTCTTGGGGCCTACGAGCAGTACTTC.

This clonotype was counted ten times or more. V and J are TRBV30 and TRBJ2-7; a weak D match, TRBD2 (5 bases). CDR3 length equals 16 residues. Germline CDR1 GTSNPN, CDR2 SVGIG (reference sequence). The V gene lost 0 bases and the J gene lost 2 bases, with 17 bases spanning the gap. The CDR3 loop reads CAWSVRAGKRAYEQYF. CDR3 DNA: TGTGCCTGGAGTGTTAGGGCCGGGAAAAGGGCCTACGAGCAGTACTTC.

Many counts were recorded for this clonotype. This rearrangement joins TRBV2 to TRBJ1-5; D unclear. The V end lost 6 bases, the J end lost 3 bases, and 6 bases lay between the germline ends. The CDR3 has 12 residues. The V gene's germline CDR1 is SNHLY and CDR2 FYNNEI. The CDR3 is CASRDHNQPQHF. CDR3 coding DNA: TGTGCCAGCAGGGACCACAATCAGCCCCAGCATTTT. The full variable domain, completed using reference TRBV2 and TRBJ1-5, is EPEVTQTPSHQVTQMGQEVILRCVPISNHLYFYWYRQILGQKVEFLVSFYNNEISEKSEIFDDQFSVERPDGSNFTLKIRSTKLEDSAMYFCASRDHNQPQHFGDGTRLSIL.

This clonotype was seen many times. The CDR3: CASSSYLQETQYF. In DNA, the CDR3 is TGTGCCAGCAGCTCATACTTACAAGAGACCCAGTACTTC. The chain employs TRBV11-1 and TRBJ2-5; D is unclear. V lost 4 bases, J lost 2 bases, and 8 bases lay in between. CDR1 SGHAT and CDR2 FQDESV come from the germline V gene (reference sequence). This CDR3 is built from 13 residues.

The CDR3: CASSLQGADSPLHF. In DNA, the CDR3 is TGTGCCAGCAGTTTACAGGGGGCGGATTCACCCCTCCACTTT. This chain links TRBV12-3 or TRBV12-4 with TRBJ1-6, with 8 bases identical to TRBD1. V was clipped by 2 bases and J by 8 bases; unmatched bases: 2. CDR3 size: 14 residues.

In its sample, this clonotype was seen many times. V gene TRBV4-1 combines with J gene TRBJ1-2; D gene uncertain. Trimming left V 4 bases short and J 8 bases short, with 17 bases between. There are 14 residues in the CDR3. Germline V gene data show CDR1 as MGHRA and CDR2 as YSYEKL. The CDR3 sequence is CASSLYRGDGGYTF. DNA of the CDR3: TGCGCCAGCAGCCTGTACCGGGGTGATGGAGGCTACACCTTC.

In its sample, this clonotype was seen many times. This chain joins TRBV7-6 and TRBJ2-7; no clear D gene. The germline V and J ends were trimmed by 3 bases and 0 bases, with 6 bases remaining between them. Germline CDR1 reads SGHVS; CDR2 reads FNYEAQ. The CDR3 sequence is 13 residues long. CDR3 protein: CASSLQVSYEQYF. The CDR3 DNA follows: TGTGCCAGCAGCTTGCAGGTCTCCTACGAGCAGTACTTC.

This clonotype was counted ten times or more. The V gene is TRBV6-2 or TRBV6-3, the J gene TRBJ2-2; D unresolved. Between the trimmed V and J ends, which lost 6 bases and 4 bases, there was a span of 6 bases. This CDR3 region has 12 residues. The germline CDR1 and CDR2 sequences are MNHEY and SVGEGT. CDR3 nucleotides: TGTGCCAGCAGACAAACCACCGGGGAGCTGTTTTTT. This encodes CASRQTTGELFF.

Ten or more counts support this clonotype. The chain carries TRBV6-4 and TRBJ2-7; 12 nucleotides line up with TRBD2. V trimming: 9 bases; J trimming: 4 bases; junction bases outside the gene matches: 19. This CDR3 has 18 residues. The germline V gene encodes CDR1 MRHNA and CDR2 SNTAGT. The CDR3: CASKTTSGSGKTIYEQYF. The CDR3 DNA reads TGTGCCAGTAAAACGACTAGCGGGAGCGGTAAGACGATTTACGAGCAGTACTTC.

This clonotype was seen at least ten times. This rearrangement joins TRBV12-5 to TRBJ1-1, with D possibly being TRBD1 (5 bases). This CDR3 is 15 amino acids long. V dropped 5 bases and J dropped 3 bases, with 16 bases sitting between them. Looked up from germline, CDR1 is LGHNT and CDR2 is FRNRAP. CDR3 loop: CASGARGFEYTEAFF. DNA of the CDR3: TGTGCTAGTGGTGCCCGGGGGTTTGAGTACACTGAAGCTTTCTTT.

This clonotype was counted at least ten times. The chain couples TRBV12-3 or TRBV12-4 to TRBJ1-5, with 8 bases lining up with TRBD1. V lost 1 base, J lost 5 bases, and 4 bases stayed unmatched. The CDR3 runs to 15 residues. DNA of the CDR3: TGTGCCAGCAGTTTAGGGTCGACAGGGGATCAGCCCCAGCATTTT. It yields the protein CASSLGSTGDQPQHF.

This clonotype was counted many times. The chain has TRBV28 and TRBJ2-6; D ambiguous. The germline V gene encodes CDR1 MDHEN and CDR2 SYDVKM. The CDR3 is 14 residues long. V dropped 8 bases and J dropped 0 bases, with 8 bases sitting between them. CDR3 coding DNA: TGTGCCAGCGGGTCATACTCTGGGGCCAACGTCCTGACTTTC. Protein: CASGSYSGANVLTF.

This clonotype has only a few counts. This CDR3 reads CASSVAAESSYEQYF. The CDR3 DNA is TGTGCCAGCAGCGTAGCGGCCGAGAGCTCCTACGAGCAGTACTTC. The V and J genes are TRBV9 and TRBJ2-7; D gene unclear. This CDR3 spans 15 amino acids. Looked up from germline, CDR1 is SGDLS and CDR2 is YYNGEE. V was pared by 0 bases and J by 0 bases, with 10 bases between.

This clonotype appeared once. This sequence joins TRBV15 and TRBJ2-7, with 8 bases matching TRBD2. This CDR3 is built from 16 residues. V lost 0 bases to trimming and J lost 1 base; unmatched junction nucleotides: 5. Looked up from germline, CDR1 is LNHNV and CDR2 is YYDKDF (reference sequence). This CDR3 is CATSRDLVAGSYEQYF. Written as DNA, the CDR3 is TGTGCCACCAGCAGAGATCTAGTAGCGGGGTCCTACGAGCAGTACTTC.